Included here is one T cell receptor (beta chain) sequence, with context. Germline V gene sequence: CDR1 SGHTA, CDR2 FQGNSA. V gave up 5 bases and J gave up 0 bases; unmatched junction bases: 6. This CDR3 contains 16 residues. Per the original data handling: Reference gene primer amplification gave estimated nucleated cell counts. The method was immunoSEQ multiplex PCR; TCRdb's version includes in-frame clones alone and lacks a portion of them. For V, J and clone size, that table is used; D and trimming come from the DNA. The data contain 100,000 to 150,000 clones, around 86% of them seen just once; the ten biggest clones take up approximately 12%. These data belong to a study of blood T cell repertoires in COVID-19. In the study overall: Material from acute and convalescent COVID-19 was sourced from the United States, Italy and Spain. In each case, the material was cDNA or gDNA derived from T cells, B-cell-depleted T cells, or PBMCs.

The chain employs TRBV7-2 and TRBJ2-1; TRBD2 matches at 8 bases. The sequence derives from a man in his 60s with acute or convalescent COVID-19. Sequencing was performed on peripheral blood. The CDR3 spells CASSQIAGTSYNEQFF. CDR3 DNA sequence: TGTGCCAGCAGCCAAATAGCGGGGACCTCCTACAATGAGCAGTTCTTC.